The entry below describes one T cell receptor beta chain. Its antigen is still unknown. The data derive from a study of shared clonotypes between healthy human individuals. Negatively enriched CD4+ T cells were divided by CD45RA into naive and memory. General study findings and limits: Some clonotypes were shared by all four sorted-subset donors, while others were not shared. The non-shared ones had lower generation probabilities than the shared ones. Relative to memory subsets, naive subsets generally showed larger estimated richness. Several donors held around 5% of naive CD4 clonotypes in common.

Some clones are missing from TCRdb's copy, which holds only in-frame ones; the method was immunoSEQ multiplex PCR. Among roughly 760,000 clones, roughly 70% were seen once, and the ten largest hold approximately 1.7%. Trimming removed 6 bases from V and 3 bases from J; junction bases left unmatched: 8. This CDR3 spans 15 amino acids. The germline V gene has CDR1 MRHNA and CDR2 SNTAGT. Sequenced material: memory CD4+ T cells sorted from blood. Subset noted: CD45RA-negative fraction. The TCR comes from a woman in her twenties or thirties in good health. The rearrangement uses TRBV6-4 and TRBJ2-3; TRBD2 aligns across 8 bases. CDR3 sequence (DNA): TGTGCCAGCAGCCTGACTAGCGAGCAGACAGATACGCAGTATTTT. It codes for CASSLTSEQTDTQYF.